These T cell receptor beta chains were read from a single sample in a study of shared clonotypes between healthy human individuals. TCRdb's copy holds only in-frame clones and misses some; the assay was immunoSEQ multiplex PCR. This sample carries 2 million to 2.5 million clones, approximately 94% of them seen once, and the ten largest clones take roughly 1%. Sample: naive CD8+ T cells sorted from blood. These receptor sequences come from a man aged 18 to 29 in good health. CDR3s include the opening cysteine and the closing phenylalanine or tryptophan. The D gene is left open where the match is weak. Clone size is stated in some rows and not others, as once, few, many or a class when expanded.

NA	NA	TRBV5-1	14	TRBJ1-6	CASSQTGPTSPLHF	TGCGCCAGCAGCCAAACAGGCCCTACTTCACCCCTCCACTTT
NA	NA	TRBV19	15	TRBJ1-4	CASSTWTGIGEKLFF	TGTGCCAGTAGTACTTGGACTGGAATTGGGGAAAAACTGTTTTTT
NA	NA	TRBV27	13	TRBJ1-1	CASSQESYSEAFF	TGTGCCAGCAGTCAGGAGTCATACTCCGAAGCTTTCTTT
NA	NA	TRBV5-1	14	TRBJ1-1	CATTSGGQNTEAFF	TGCGCCACCACATCCGGCGGGCAGAACACTGAAGCTTTCTTT
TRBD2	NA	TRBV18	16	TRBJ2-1	CASSPGTRGSYNEQFF	TGTGCCAGCTCACCCGGGACTAGGGGTTCCTACAATGAGCAGTTCTTC
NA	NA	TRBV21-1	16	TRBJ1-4	CASSRGYRGSNEKLFF	TGTGCCAGCAGTCGGGGGTACAGGGGATCTAATGAAAAACTGTTTTTT
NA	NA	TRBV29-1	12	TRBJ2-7	CSVIATNYEQYF	TGCAGCGTTATAGCCACGAACTACGAGCAGTACTTC
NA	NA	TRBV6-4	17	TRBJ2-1	CASSDSSGPYSYNEQFF	TGTGCCAGCAGTGACTCTAGCGGACCTTACTCCTACAATGAGCAGTTCTTC
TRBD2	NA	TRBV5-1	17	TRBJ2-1	CASSHLGIGGRGNEQFF	TGCGCCAGCAGTCACCTCGGGATTGGCGGGAGGGGAAATGAGCAGTTCTTC
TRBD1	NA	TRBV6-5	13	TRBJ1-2	CASSEQGWDGYTF	TGTGCCAGCAGCGAACAGGGGTGGGATGGCTACACCTTC
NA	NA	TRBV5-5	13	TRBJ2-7	CASSSTGIYEQYF	TGTGCCAGCAGCTCTACAGGGATCTACGAGCAGTACTTC
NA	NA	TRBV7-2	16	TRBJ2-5	CASSLEIGGRWETQYF	TGTGCCAGCAGCTTAGAGATCGGGGGGCGATGGGAGACCCAGTACTTC
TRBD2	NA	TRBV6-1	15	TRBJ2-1	CASSLSGSGGSEQFF	TGTGCCAGCAGTTTGAGCGGGAGCGGGGGGAGTGAGCAGTTCTTC
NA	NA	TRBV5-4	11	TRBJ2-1	CASSSAGEQFF	TGTGCCAGCAGCTCCGCGGGTGAGCAGTTCTTC
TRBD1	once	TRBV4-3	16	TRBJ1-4	CASSQSPGQANEKLFF	TGCGCCAGCAGCCAATCTCCGGGACAGGCGAATGAAAAACTGTTTTTT
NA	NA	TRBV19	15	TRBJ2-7	CASSIGPLSSYEQYF	TGTGCCAGTAGTATTGGACCGCTCAGCTCCTACGAGCAGTACTTC
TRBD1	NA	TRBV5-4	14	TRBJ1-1	CASSFGQENTEAFF	TGTGCCAGCAGCTTCGGACAGGAGAACACTGAAGCTTTCTTT
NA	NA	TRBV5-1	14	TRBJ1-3	CASSLDASGNTIYF	TGCGCCAGCAGCTTGGACGCCTCGGGAAACACCATATATTTT
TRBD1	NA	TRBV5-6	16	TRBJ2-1	CASSLALTGAYNEQFF	TGTGCCAGCAGCTTGGCCCTTACAGGGGCCTACAATGAGCAGTTCTTC
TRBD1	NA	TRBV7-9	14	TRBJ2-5	CASSSQGVQETQYF	TGTGCCAGCAGCTCCCAGGGGGTGCAAGAGACCCAGTACTTC
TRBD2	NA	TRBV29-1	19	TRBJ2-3	CSACRDRITSGGASDTQYF	TGCAGCGCGTGCCGGGACAGGATAACTAGCGGGGGGGCCTCAGATACGCAGTATTTT
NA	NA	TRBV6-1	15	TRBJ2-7	CASTPGTPISYEQYF	TGTGCCAGCACCCCCGGGACACCTATCTCCTACGAGCAGTACTTC
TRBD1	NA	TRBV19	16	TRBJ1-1	CASSPPDRGVWTEAFF	TGTGCCAGTAGTCCCCCGGACAGGGGAGTGTGGACTGAAGCTTTCTTT
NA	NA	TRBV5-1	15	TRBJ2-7	CASSWAGGQQYEQYF	TGCGCCAGCAGCTGGGCGGGGGGACAGCAATACGAGCAGTACTTC
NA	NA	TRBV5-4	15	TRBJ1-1	CASSFMGGPSTEAFF	TGTGCCAGCAGCTTTATGGGGGGGCCGAGCACTGAAGCTTTCTTT
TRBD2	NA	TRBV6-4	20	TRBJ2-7	CASSDSWSGRGGLPTYEQYF	TGTGCCAGCAGTGACTCTTGGAGCGGGAGGGGAGGCCTCCCCACCTACGAGCAGTACTTC
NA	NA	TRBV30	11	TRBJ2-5	CAWSVSETQYF	TGTGCCTGGAGTGTCTCCGAGACCCAGTACTTC
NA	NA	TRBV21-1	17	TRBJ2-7	CASSKVEGVAVPYEQYF	TGTGCCAGCAGCAAAGTGGAAGGGGTGGCGGTCCCCTACGAGCAGTACTTC
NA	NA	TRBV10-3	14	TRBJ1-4	CAISDQGLNEKLFF	TGTGCCATCAGTGATCAGGGGCTAAATGAAAAACTGTTTTTT
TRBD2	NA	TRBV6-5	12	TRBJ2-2	CATHGGSGELFF	TGTGCCACCCACGGGGGGTCCGGGGAGCTGTTTTTT
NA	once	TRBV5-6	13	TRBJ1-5	CASSPGLNQPQHF	TGTGCCAGCAGCCCCGGGCTCAATCAGCCCCAGCATTTT
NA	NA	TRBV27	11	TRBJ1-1	CASSLGTEAFF	TGTGCCAGCAGTTTAGGTACTGAAGCTTTCTTT
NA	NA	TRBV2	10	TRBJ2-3	CASTEKSQYF	TGTGCCAGCACCGAGAAGAGTCAGTATTTT
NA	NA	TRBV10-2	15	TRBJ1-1	CASSESVEGGTEAFF	TGCGCCAGCAGTGAGTCGGTGGAGGGAGGGACTGAAGCTTTCTTT
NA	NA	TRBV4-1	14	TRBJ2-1	CASSQEGGLNEQFF	TGCGCCAGCAGCCAAGAAGGTGGGTTAAATGAGCAGTTCTTC
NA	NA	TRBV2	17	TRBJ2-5	CASSEPAGEWDQETQYF	TGTGCCAGCAGTGAACCCGCAGGCGAGTGGGACCAAGAGACCCAGTACTTC
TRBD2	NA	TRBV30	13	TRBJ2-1	CALTTSESNEQFF	TGTGCCTTAACGACTAGCGAGAGCAATGAGCAGTTCTTC
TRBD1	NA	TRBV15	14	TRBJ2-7	CATSPGQGFNEQYF	TGTGCCACCAGTCCGGGACAGGGCTTCAACGAGCAGTACTTC
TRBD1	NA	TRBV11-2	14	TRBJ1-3	CASSLITGGHTIYF	TGTGCCAGCAGCTTAATTACAGGGGGACACACCATATATTTT
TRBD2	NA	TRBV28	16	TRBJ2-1	CASSSPAGGPYNEQFF	TGTGCCAGCAGTTCACCAGCGGGAGGCCCCTACAATGAGCAGTTCTTC